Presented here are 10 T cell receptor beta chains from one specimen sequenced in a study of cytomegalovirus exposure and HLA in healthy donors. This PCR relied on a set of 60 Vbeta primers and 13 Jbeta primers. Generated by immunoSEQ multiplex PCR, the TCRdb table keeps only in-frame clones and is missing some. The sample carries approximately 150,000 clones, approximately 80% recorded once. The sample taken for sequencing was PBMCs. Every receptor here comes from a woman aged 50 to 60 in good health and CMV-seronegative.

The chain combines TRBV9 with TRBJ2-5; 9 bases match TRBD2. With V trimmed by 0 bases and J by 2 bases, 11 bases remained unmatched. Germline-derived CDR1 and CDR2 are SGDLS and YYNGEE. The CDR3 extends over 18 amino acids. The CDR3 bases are TGTGCCAGCAGCGTAGGGCTAGCGGGGCGACCGTTACAAGAGACCCAGTACTTC. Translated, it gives CASSVGLAGRPLQETQYF.

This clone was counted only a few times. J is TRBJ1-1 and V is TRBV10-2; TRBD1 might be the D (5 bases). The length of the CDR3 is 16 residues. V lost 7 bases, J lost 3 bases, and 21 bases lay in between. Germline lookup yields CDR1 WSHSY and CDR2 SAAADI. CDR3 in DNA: TGCGCCAGCACCCATGTTTTGGGGCTACGAGACACTGAAGCTTTCTTT. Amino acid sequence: CASTHVLGLRDTEAFF.

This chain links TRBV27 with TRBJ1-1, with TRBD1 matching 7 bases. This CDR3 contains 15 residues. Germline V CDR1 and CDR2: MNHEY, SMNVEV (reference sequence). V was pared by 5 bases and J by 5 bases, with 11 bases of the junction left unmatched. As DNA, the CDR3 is TGTGCCAGCAGTATGCGACAGGGAATTGGGACTGAAGCTTTCTTT. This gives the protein CASSMRQGIGTEAFF.

This CDR3 reads CASSGRDYNEQFF. The CDR3 region has the DNA TGTGCCAGCAGTGGTCGGGATTACAATGAGCAGTTCTTC. The rearrangement joins TRBV2 to TRBJ2-1; D is possibly TRBD2 (5 bases). Trimming pared 4 bases from V and 4 bases from J, leaving 8 bases between. Germline V lookup: CDR1 SNHLY, CDR2 FYNNEI. The CDR3 totals 13 residues. The full variable domain, rest sourced from reference TRBV2 and TRBJ2-1, is EPEVTQTPSHQVTQMGQEVILRCVPISNHLYFYWYRQILGQKVEFLVSFYNNEISEKSEIFDDQFSVERPDGSNFTLKIRSTKLEDSAMYFCASSGRDYNEQFFGPGTRLTVL.

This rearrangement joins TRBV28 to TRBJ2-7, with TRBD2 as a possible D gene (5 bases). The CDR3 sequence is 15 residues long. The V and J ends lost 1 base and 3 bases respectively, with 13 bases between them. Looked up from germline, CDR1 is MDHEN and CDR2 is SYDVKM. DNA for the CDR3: TGTGCCAGCAGTTTATCCCGGACTTTCCGCTACGAGCAGTACTTC. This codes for CASSLSRTFRYEQYF.

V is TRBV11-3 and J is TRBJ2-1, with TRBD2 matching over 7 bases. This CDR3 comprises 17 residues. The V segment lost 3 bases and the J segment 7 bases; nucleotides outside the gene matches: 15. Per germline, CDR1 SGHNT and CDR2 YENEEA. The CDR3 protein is CASSLGGWGGRTNEQFF. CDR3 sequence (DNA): TGTGCCAGCAGCTTGGGTGGTTGGGGGGGACGAACAAATGAGCAGTTCTTC.

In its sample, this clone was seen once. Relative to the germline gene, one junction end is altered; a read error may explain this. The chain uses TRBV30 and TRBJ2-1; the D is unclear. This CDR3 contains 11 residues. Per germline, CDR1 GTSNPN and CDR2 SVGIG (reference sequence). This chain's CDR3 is CAWSGVNYLVF. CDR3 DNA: TGTGCCTGGAGTGGTGTAAACTACTTGGTCTTC.

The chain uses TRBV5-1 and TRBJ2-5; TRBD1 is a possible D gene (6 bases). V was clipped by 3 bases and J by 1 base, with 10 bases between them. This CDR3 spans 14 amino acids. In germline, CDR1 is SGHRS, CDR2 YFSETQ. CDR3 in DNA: TGCGCCAGCAGCTCCTGGGACACCCAAGAGACCCAGTACTTC. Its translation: CASSSWDTQETQYF.

The CDR3 protein is CASSLSLTGGTEAFF. The CDR3 bases are TGTGCCAGCAGCTTGTCTTTGACAGGGGGGACTGAAGCTTTCTTT. The chain joins TRBV5-4 to TRBJ1-1, with TRBD1 matching 9 bases. Germline V gene sequence: CDR1 SGHNT, CDR2 YYREEE (reference sequence). The CDR3 extends over 15 amino acids. The J segment lost 5 bases and the V segment lost 1 base, leaving 6 bases of the junction unmatched.

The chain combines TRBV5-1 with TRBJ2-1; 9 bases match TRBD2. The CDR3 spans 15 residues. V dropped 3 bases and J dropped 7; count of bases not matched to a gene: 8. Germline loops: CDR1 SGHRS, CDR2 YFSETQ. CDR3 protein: CASSSGGGAQNEQFF. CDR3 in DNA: TGCGCCAGCAGCTCCGGCGGGGGGGCCCAAAATGAGCAGTTCTTC.